The entry below describes one T cell receptor (beta chain). This sample is drawn from a study of blood T cell repertoires in COVID-19. Sequencing was performed with immunoSEQ multiplex PCR; in TCRdb, only in-frame clones are kept and a portion is missing. The sample lists around 20,000 clones; more than 90% were seen once. Trimming stripped 3 bases from V and 6 bases from J, with 9 bases between. CDR1 DFQATT and CDR2 SNEGSKA come from the germline V gene (reference sequence). The CDR3 spans 12 residues. Sequenced material: peripheral blood. This clonotype was obtained from an older man with active COVID-19. This rearrangement joins TRBV20-1 to TRBJ2-1, with D hard to call. DNA of the CDR3: TGCAGTGCTAGTACTCTGCTCAATGAGCAGTTCTTC. Translation gives CSASTLLNEQFF.